The 9 T cell receptor beta chains below were found in one sample sequenced in a study of cytomegalovirus exposure and HLA in healthy donors. The PCR employed 60 Vbeta primers together with 13 Jbeta primers. The data were produced by immunoSEQ multiplex PCR, yet TCRdb's version contains in-frame clones alone and is incomplete. The table shows approximately 130,000 clones, with 60% to 80% occurring only once. Material: PBMCs. These receptors all come from a woman aged 55-69 years in good health and CMV-seropositive.

This chain joins TRBV6-5 and TRBJ1-5; 9 bases match TRBD1. The V segment lost 5 bases and the J segment 15 bases; nucleotides outside the gene matches: 8. This CDR3 contains 12 residues. The germline CDR1 and CDR2 sequences are MNHEY and SVGAGI. CDR3 DNA sequence: TGTGCCAGCAGTGACTGGACAGGGGATCTGCATTTT. Protein sequence: CASSDWTGDLHF.

This clone occurred a few times. This sequence joins TRBV11-2 and TRBJ2-3; TRBD2 is a possible D gene (6 bases). Trimming removed 1 base at V and 2 bases at J, with 10 bases between. The CDR3 covers 15 residues. Germline-derived CDR1 and CDR2 are SGHAT and FQNNGV. The CDR3 sequence is CASSLVSGLTDTQYF. CDR3 DNA sequence: TGTGCCAGCAGCTTAGTTAGCGGCCTCACAGATACGCAGTATTTT.

The genes are TRBV12-5 and TRBJ2-1; TRBD1 agrees at 7 bases. The germline CDR1 and CDR2 sequences are LGHNT and FRNRAP. The CDR3 covers 15 residues. V was pared by 2 bases and J by 3 bases, with 4 bases of the junction left unmatched. The CDR3 sequence is CASGLRQGGYNEQFF. The DNA of the CDR3 is TGTGCTAGTGGTTTGAGACAGGGCGGCTACAATGAGCAGTTCTTC.

The chain combines TRBV28 with TRBJ1-5; D is possibly TRBD1 (6 bases). Germline values: CDR1 MDHEN, CDR2 SYDVKM. V shed 3 bases and J shed 2 bases, with 11 bases lying between them. This CDR3 region has 15 residues. The CDR3 spells CASSFNRVGNQPQHF. CDR3 coding DNA: TGTGCCAGCAGTTTTAACAGGGTGGGCAATCAGCCCCAGCATTTT.

V usage is TRBV5-1 and J usage is TRBJ1-1; D gene uncertain. Deletions cut 4 bases from V and 1 base from J, with 14 bases between. The V gene's germline CDR1 is SGHRS and CDR2 YFSETQ. The CDR3 loop spans 15 amino acids. Here the CDR3 DNA reads TGCGCCAGCAGCCCCGACGGGAGAGGGAACACTGAAGCTTTCTTT. It translates to CASSPDGRGNTEAFF.

The chain uses TRBV2 and TRBJ1-6; maybe TRBD1 (5 bases). This CDR3 spans 14 amino acids. Germline V lookup: CDR1 SNHLY, CDR2 FYNNEI. Trimming pared 10 bases from V and 9 bases from J, leaving 19 bases between. CDR3 amino acids: CATKAGIEGSPLHF. The CDR3 bases are TGTGCCACCAAAGCAGGGATAGAAGGTTCACCCCTCCACTTT.

The chain links TRBV5-4 to TRBJ1-1, with D maybe TRBD1 (6 bases). The V gene lost 5 bases and the J gene lost 0 bases, with 17 bases spanning the gap. Germline values: CDR1 SGHNT, CDR2 YYREEE (reference sequence). This CDR3 has 16 residues. The chain's CDR3 is CASSSGGDTLNTEAFF. CDR3 in DNA: TGTGCCAGCAGTTCCGGGGGGGACACCTTGAACACTGAAGCTTTCTTT.

The V and J genes are TRBV6-4 and TRBJ2-3; no firm D call. The germline V gene encodes CDR1 MRHNA and CDR2 SNTAGT. The germline V and J ends were trimmed by 10 bases and 6 bases, with 5 bases remaining between them. The CDR3 runs 9 residues. The CDR3 loop is CANNDTQYF. The CDR3 DNA sequence: TGTGCCAACAACGATACGCAGTATTTT.

The chain recombines TRBV29-1 with TRBJ2-1, with TRBD1 as a possible D gene (5 bases). The V end was cut by 0 bases, the J end by 4 bases, with 13 bases between. The germline V gene encodes CDR1 SQVTM and CDR2 ANQGSEA. The CDR3 contains 15 residues. In DNA form, the CDR3 reads TGCAGCGTTGAAGATAGAAGACAGAGATACAATGAGCAGTTCTTC. This gives the protein CSVEDRRQRYNEQFF.